The 10 T cell receptor beta chains in this list originate from one sample, sequenced in a study of response to subunit inactivated influenza vaccine. TCRdb re-called the RT-PCR reads through MiXCR, storing one row per CDR3 protein. This table has about 500,000 distinct CDR3 sequences, approximately 15% appearing once. Specimen: CD4+ T cells sorted from PBMCs, collected 23 to 25 months after vaccination. These receptors came from a man aged 45 to 75 who received an inactivated influenza vaccine.

The chain is built from TRBV21-1 and TRBJ2-5; the table names TRBD1, a call not compared with the DNA. TRBV21-1 is deemed a pseudogene. This CDR3 is 16 amino acids long. The CDR3 nucleotides are TGTGCCAGCAGCAAAAGTGGGCGGGTTAGGGAAGAGACCCAGTACTTC. It specifies CASSKSGRVREETQYF.

The V call is TRBV28, the J call TRBJ2-7, with 13 bases matching TRBD2. With V trimmed by 4 bases and J by 4 bases, 7 bases remained unmatched. Germline lookup yields CDR1 MDHEN and CDR2 SYDVKM. The CDR3 is made up of 16 amino acids. CDR3 sequence reads: CASSSITGLAGYEQYF. The CDR3 DNA sequence: TGTGCCAGCAGTTCTATTACGGGACTAGCGGGGTACGAGCAGTACTTC.

This clonotype came up a few times. This sequence joins TRBV20-1 and TRBJ1-1, with a weak D call TRBD1 (5 bases). There are 14 residues in the CDR3. The germline V gene encodes CDR1 DFQATT and CDR2 SNEGSKA (reference sequence). V lost 4 bases, J lost 4 bases, and 16 bases lay in between. CDR3: CSATLGGGGTEAFF. The CDR3 coding sequence is TGCAGTGCTACCTTAGGTGGGGGGGGCACTGAAGCTTTCTTT.

This clonotype has more than one count but fewer than ten. The chain uses TRBV27 and TRBJ1-1, with D maybe TRBD1 (5 bases). Germline V gene data show CDR1 as MNHEY and CDR2 as SMNVEV (reference sequence). The CDR3 extends over 16 amino acids. The V end lost 2 bases, the J end lost 5 bases, and 18 bases lay between the germline ends. CDR3 DNA: TGTGCCAGCAGTTTAGGGGCAGGGAAAGGAAGGACTGAAGCTTTCTTT. Translating it yields CASSLGAGKGRTEAFF.

The rearrangement links TRBV5-4 to TRBJ2-2; TRBD1 is a possible D gene (6 bases). The CDR3 extends over 14 amino acids. V shed 0 bases and J shed 8 bases, with 11 bases lying between them. Germline assignment: CDR1 SGHNT and CDR2 YYREEE (reference sequence). This CDR3 reads CASSLEAGVGELFF. The CDR3, as DNA: TGTGCCAGCAGCTTGGAGGCAGGGGTAGGGGAGCTGTTTTTT.

The chain combines TRBV6-5 with TRBJ2-3, with 9 bases that match TRBD2. J gave up 6 bases and V 0 bases, and 7 bases lay outside the gene matches. Germline CDR1 MNHEY, CDR2 SVGAGI. There are 16 residues in the CDR3. CDR3 sequence reads: CASSYSPAGGRDTQYF. The CDR3 DNA reads as TGTGCCAGCAGTTACTCCCCAGCGGGAGGCCGGGATACGCAGTATTTT.

This clonotype was recorded a few times. V is TRBV9 and J is TRBJ2-1; 10 nucleotides line up with TRBD2. The V gene's germline CDR1 is SGDLS and CDR2 YYNGEE. V lost 3 bases to trimming and J lost 7 bases; unmatched junction nucleotides: 16. The length of the CDR3 is 18 residues. Here the CDR3 DNA reads TGTGCCAGCAGCGCTCAAATCACAGCGAGCGGGAGGGGTAATGAGCAGTTCTTC. Its protein is CASSAQITASGRGNEQFF.

This clonotype was recorded at least ten times. This chain uses TRBV29-1 with TRBJ2-1, with TRBD2 matching over 8 bases. J gave up 4 bases and V 5 bases, and 4 bases lay outside the gene matches. The germline CDR1 and CDR2 sequences are SQVTM and ANQGSEA. The CDR3 length is 13 residues. The CDR3: CSVSSSGYNEQFF. CDR3 DNA: TGCAGCGTTAGTTCTAGCGGGTACAATGAGCAGTTCTTC.

The chain combines TRBV20-1 with TRBJ2-3, with 8 bases that match TRBD2. Trimming cost V 5 bases and J 4 bases; bases outside gene matches: 11. Germline V gene data show CDR1 as DFQATT and CDR2 as SNEGSKA (reference sequence). The CDR3 sequence is 15 residues long. CDR3 DNA: TGCAGTGCTTTCCGAGCGGGAGAGGGGGCAGATACGCAGTATTTT. Its translation is CSAFRAGEGADTQYF.

This clonotype was observed a few times. CDR3 region: CAVGGVSYEQYF. The CDR3 DNA is TGTGCCGTCGGGGGTGTCTCCTACGAGCAGTACTTC. The gene calls are TRBV10-3 and TRBJ2-7, with D perhaps TRBD2 (6 bases). The CDR3 contains 12 residues. Per the germline V gene, CDR1 is ENHRY and CDR2 is SYGVKD. V was pared by 11 bases and J by 0 bases, with 11 bases between.